This passage covers 21 T cell receptor beta chains from one sample sequenced in a study of CD8+CD57+ T cells in acquired aplastic anemia. Patients chosen for sequencing had CD8+CD57+ cells that had expanded, as shown by flow cytometry. The TCR beta profiling, which covered VDJ combination and CDR3 sequence, was carried out using genomic DNA as the template. TCRdb ran MiXCR on the reads and lists one entry per CDR3 protein. The sample lists about 160,000 distinct CDR3 sequences; over 40% were seen once. Sequencing input: sorted CD4+, CD8+, or CD8+CD57+ T cells (not recorded which) from PBMCs. These receptors were taken from a human donor with aplastic anemia.

On this clonotype itself: A clone one base away is much larger, so this may be a read error. This CDR3 fails to terminate in the conserved phenylalanine or tryptophan, so it likely reflects a read error. The chain is built from TRBV5-4 and TRBJ2-3, with 7 bases lining up with TRBD1. With 3 bases clipped from V and 0 bases from J, the junction kept 4 bases outside the gene matches. The CDR3 length is 15 residues. Germline-derived CDR1 and CDR2 are SGHNT and YYREEE (reference sequence). CDR3: CASSSTGFSTDTQYL. CDR3 coding DNA: TGTGCCAGCAGCTCGACAGGGTTTAGCACAGATACGCAGTATCTT.

In this sample, this clonotype turned up once. The chain is built from TRBV10-3 and TRBJ2-3; unclear D gene. CDR3 length: 14 residues. Between the trimmed V and J ends, which lost 4 bases and 1 base, there was a span of 9 bases. Germline CDR1 is ENHRY and CDR2 is SYGVKD. CDR3 bases: TGTGCCATCAGTGCCAACAAAGGCACAGATACGCAGTATTTT. Encoded protein: CAISANKGTDTQYF.

This clonotype was detected many times. The rearrangement uses TRBV11-2 and TRBJ2-1; 7 bases agree with TRBD2. The germline gives CDR1 SGHAT, CDR2 FQNNGV. V was clipped by 1 base and J by 0 bases; unmatched bases: 3. CDR3 size: 16 residues. The CDR3 DNA sequence: TGTGCCAGCAGCTTAGTTGGCGGGGGCTCCTACAATGAGCAGTTCTTC. Translation: CASSLVGGGSYNEQFF.

This chain connects TRBV6-2 or TRBV6-3 to TRBJ1-2; 10 bases map to TRBD1. CDR1 and CDR2 (germline): MNHEY, SVGEGT. There are 14 residues in the CDR3. J gave up 6 bases and V 5 bases, and 6 bases lay outside the gene matches. The CDR3 coding sequence is TGTGCCAGCAGTCCTCCGGGACAGGGGAATGGCTACACCTTC. This codes for CASSPPGQGNGYTF.

Many counts were recorded for this clonotype. The CDR3 loop is CASSVGSMNTEAFF. As DNA, the CDR3 is TGTGCCAGCAGCGTAGGTTCTATGAACACTGAAGCTTTCTTT. V is TRBV9 and J is TRBJ1-1; D is unresolved. This CDR3 is 14 amino acids long. The V gene's germline CDR1 is SGDLS and CDR2 YYNGEE. V lost 0 bases to trimming and J lost 0 bases, with 6 bases between them.

V gene TRBV29-1 combines with J gene TRBJ2-2, with D maybe TRBD2 (5 bases). Germline CDR1 SQVTM, CDR2 ANQGSEA. This CDR3 comprises 17 residues. The V end lost 3 bases, the J end lost 3 bases, and 20 bases lay between the germline ends. CDR3 nucleotide sequence: TGCAGCGTTGAGGACGGCGAGGGCTATGGCTACACCGGGGAGCTGTTTTTT. This sequence encodes CSVEDGEGYGYTGELFF.

V gene TRBV20-1 combines with J gene TRBJ2-3, with unresolved D. The V end was cut by 3 bases, the J end by 2 bases, with 9 bases between. Germline loops: CDR1 DFQATT, CDR2 SNEGSKA (reference sequence). This CDR3 contains 13 residues. CDR3 nucleotide sequence: TGCAGTGCTAGCTGGCAGCACACAGATACGCAGTATTTT. Translation gives CSASWQHTDTQYF.

The chain employs TRBV7-9 and TRBJ1-2; D remains unclear. V was trimmed by 2 bases and J by 6 bases, leaving 16 bases between them. The CDR3 covers 15 residues. Germline values: CDR1 SEHNR, CDR2 FQNEAQ (reference sequence). CDR3 nucleotide sequence: TGTGCCAGCAGCTTATCACGGTACGGGGATAATGGCTACACCTTC. Translated, it gives CASSLSRYGDNGYTF. The full variable domain, in which reference TRBV7-9 and TRBJ1-2 provide the parts outside the CDR3, is DTGVSQNPRHKITKRGQNVTFRCDPISEHNRLYWYRQTLGQGPEFLTYFQNEAQLEKSRLLSDRFSAERPKGSFSTLEIQRTEQGDSAMYLCASSLSRYGDNGYTFGSGTRLTVV.

This clonotype was picked up many times. This rearrangement joins TRBV7-2 to TRBJ2-3; D gene ambiguous. Germline V gene data show CDR1 as SGHTA and CDR2 as FQGNSA. V was pared by 1 base and J by 3 bases, with 14 bases between. The CDR3 contains 16 residues. The CDR3 reads CASSLGALILTDTQYF. The CDR3 DNA follows: TGTGCCAGCAGCTTAGGGGCCCTGATTTTAACAGATACGCAGTATTTT.

In this sample, this clonotype turned up many times. CDR3 sequence: CASSLEGGPNTGELFF. The DNA for the CDR3 is TGTGCCAGCAGCTTGGAGGGCGGACCGAACACCGGGGAGCTGTTTTTT. J is TRBJ2-2 and V is TRBV5-5; D remains ambiguous. In germline, CDR1 is SGHKS, CDR2 YYEKEE (reference sequence). The germline V and J ends were trimmed by 0 bases and 0 bases, with 9 bases remaining between them. The CDR3 spans 16 residues.

V is TRBV2 and J is TRBJ1-2; tentative D call: TRBD1 (5 bases). Germline lookup yields CDR1 SNHLY and CDR2 FYNNEI. The CDR3 covers 16 residues. The V gene lost 3 bases and the J gene lost 8 bases, with 22 bases spanning the gap. CDR3 sequence (DNA): TGTGCCAGCAGTGACCTAGGACGGGACGTATGGGGCGGCTACACCTTC. This sequence encodes CASSDLGRDVWGGYTF.

With regard to this clonotype: A clone one base away is much larger, so this may be a read error. The gene calls are TRBV6-1 and TRBJ1-1, with D perhaps TRBD1 (6 bases). Germline CDR1 and CDR2: MNHNS and SASEGT. The CDR3 is made up of 13 amino acids. Between the trimmed V and J ends, which lost 11 bases and 5 bases, there was a span of 18 bases. CDR3 DNA sequence: TGTGCCGGCGGGTTCGGGGGCCGAACTGAAGCTTTCTTT. This codes for CAGGFGGRTEAFF.

The chain recombines TRBV4-1 with TRBJ1-4; 9 bases match TRBD1. The germline V gene has CDR1 MGHRA and CDR2 YSYEKL. The CDR3 runs to 19 residues. V lost 0 bases and J lost 8; bases outside the gene matches: 16. The CDR3 here is CASSQELGTGQAYREKLFF. CDR3 sequence (DNA): TGCGCCAGCAGCCAAGAGTTGGGGACAGGGCAGGCGTATAGGGAAAAACTGTTTTTT.

The chain combines TRBV20-1 with TRBJ2-3; 7 nucleotides line up with TRBD2. This CDR3 is 13 amino acids long. From germline, CDR1 is DFQATT and CDR2 SNEGSKA (reference sequence). J gave up 6 bases and V 3 bases, and 6 bases lay outside the gene matches. The CDR3: CSASGGVMDTQYF. DNA of the CDR3: TGCAGTGCTAGTGGGGGGGTGATGGATACGCAGTATTTT.

The chain couples TRBV20-1 to TRBJ2-5, with 9 nucleotides matching TRBD2. Germline V gives CDR1 DFQATT, CDR2 SNEGSKA (reference sequence). The CDR3 contains 16 residues. Germline trimming cut 0 bases from V and 0 bases from J; bases unmatched to any gene: 5. Here the CDR3 reads CSARELASGDQETQYF. The DNA for the CDR3 is TGCAGTGCTAGAGAATTGGCTAGCGGGGACCAAGAGACCCAGTACTTC.

This chain uses TRBV25-1 with TRBJ1-2, with a weak D call TRBD1 (5 bases). Germline CDR1 is MGHDK and CDR2 is SYGVNS. Trimming removed 6 bases at V and 6 bases at J, with 17 bases between. This CDR3 spans 14 amino acids. The CDR3 is CASSFRTLGNGYTF. CDR3 bases: TGTGCCAGCAGCTTCCGGACACTTGGGAATGGCTACACCTTC.

This clonotype was seen ten or more times. The chain combines TRBV9 with TRBJ2-1, with TRBD2 identical over 7 bases. After removal of 0 bases from V and 4 bases from J, the junction contained 7 bases not matched to a gene. This CDR3 has 16 amino acids. Germline V gene data show CDR1 as SGDLS and CDR2 as YYNGEE. Here the CDR3 reads CASSVAGGEGYNEQFF. The CDR3 bases are TGTGCCAGCAGCGTAGCTGGGGGGGAGGGTTACAATGAGCAGTTCTTC.

This clonotype was seen only a few times. The chain links TRBV25-1 to TRBJ2-3; D remains ambiguous. V gave up 3 bases and J gave up 9 bases, with 10 bases separating them. The length of the CDR3 is 12 residues. Germline lookup yields CDR1 MGHDK and CDR2 SYGVNS. CDR3 sequence reads: CASSDLWSTQYF. The CDR3 nucleotides are TGTGCCAGCAGTGATCTATGGTCGACGCAGTATTTT.

This clonotype was recorded many times. V gene TRBV14 combines with J gene TRBJ2-3, with TRBD2 matching 7 bases. Unmatched junction bases numbered 9, after V lost 2 bases and J lost 4 bases. This CDR3 region has 16 residues. CDR1 SGHDN and CDR2 FVKESK come from the germline V gene. This CDR3 reads CASSQRGGGGADTQYF. DNA of the CDR3: TGTGCCAGCAGCCAACGCGGCGGGGGAGGAGCAGATACGCAGTATTTT.

This clonotype was seen many times. The gene calls are TRBV7-9 and TRBJ2-2; D might be TRBD1 (6 bases). V shed 3 bases and J shed 3 bases, with 8 bases lying between them. The CDR3 loop spans 14 amino acids. The germline V gene has CDR1 SEHNR and CDR2 FQNEAQ (reference sequence). CDR3 in amino acids: CASSFYRDTGELFF. CDR3 DNA: TGTGCCAGCAGCTTTTACAGGGACACCGGGGAGCTGTTTTTT. Full variable domain (missing parts from reference TRBV7-9 and TRBJ2-2): DTGVSQNPRHKITKRGQNVTFRCDPISEHNRLYWYRQTLGQGPEFLTYFQNEAQLEKSRLLSDRFSAERPKGSFSTLEIQRTEQGDSAMYLCASSFYRDTGELFFGEGSRLTVL.

This clonotype was recorded many times. This sequence joins TRBV19 and TRBJ2-1, with 7 bases lining up with TRBD2. Trimming at V came to 7 bases and at J to 5 bases, leaving 5 bases not matched to a gene. This CDR3 region has 13 residues. Germline lookup yields CDR1 LNHDA and CDR2 SQIVND (reference sequence). The CDR3 bases are TGTGCCAGTAAGGGGACTAAGAACAATGAGCAGTTCTTC. Translated, it gives CASKGTKNNEQFF.